These T cell receptor beta chains were read from a single sample in a study of early T cells in non-severe SARS-CoV-2 infection. One entry per CDR3 protein, called by TCRdb with MiXCR from the 5' RACE reads. This sample has about 60,000 distinct CDR3 sequences, with about 8.9% found just once. What was sequenced was whole blood. These receptors were obtained from an adult who was a healthcare worker with PCR-confirmed SARS-CoV-2 infection or an uninfected control (not recorded which). CDR3s include the opening cysteine and the closing phenylalanine or tryptophan. A D gene is named only where the DNA matches it firmly. Clone size is not always given. Where it is, it says once, few, many or a class for expanded clones.

v_gene,j_gene,abundance,d_gene,CDR3aa,CDR3nt
TRBV7-3,TRBJ2-3,many,NA,CASSSYRRSSTDTQYF,TGTGCCAGCAGCTCTTACAGGCGCTCTAGCACAGATACGCAGTATTTT
TRBV7-9,TRBJ1-2,NA,TRBD1,CASSWDRDGYTF,TGTGCCAGCAGCTGGGACAGAGATGGCTACACCTTC
TRBV6-1,TRBJ1-5,few,NA,CASSETGISNQPQHF,TGTGCCAGCAGTGAAACAGGGATAAGCAATCAGCCCCAGCATTTT
TRBV7-9,TRBJ2-7,many,TRBD2,CASSLRTSGPFEQYF,TGTGCCAGCAGCTTAAGGACTAGCGGCCCGTTCGAGCAGTACTTC
TRBV20-1,TRBJ2-3,many,NA,CSAPGLSTDTQYF,TGCAGTGCACCGGGACTGAGCACAGATACGCAGTATTTT
TRBV15,TRBJ1-2,few,NA,CATRTDPRGGYTF,TGTGCCACCAGAACGGATCCCCGCGGGGGCTACACCTTC
TRBV16,TRBJ1-2,many,NA,CASSRDFGYGYTF,TGTGCCAGCAGCAGGGATTTCGGCTATGGCTACACCTTC
TRBV29-1,TRBJ2-1,NA,TRBD2,CSVDRVMKRELDIQSSYNEQFF,TGCAGCGTTGATAGGGTTATGAAGCGGGAGTTAGACATACAGAGCTCCTACAATGAGCAGTTCTTC
TRBV5-1,TRBJ1-5,few,NA,CARSRGIGNRRGDQPQHF,TGCGCCAGATCACGAGGGATAGGGAATCGAAGAGGGGATCAGCCCCAGCATTTT
TRBV12-3/TRBV12-4,TRBJ1-5,many,NA,CASSLAGASNQPQHF,TGTGCCAGCAGTTTGGCCGGGGCTAGCAATCAGCCCCAGCATTTT
TRBV4-2,TRBJ1-2,few,TRBD1,CASSQDQDRVWIGYTF,TGTGCCAGCAGCCAAGATCAAGACAGGGTGTGGATCGGCTACACCTTC
TRBV3-1,TRBJ1-1,many,NA,CASSPKVLGRTEAFF,TGTGCCAGCAGCCCTAAGGTTCTAGGTAGGACTGAAGCTTTCTTT
TRBV7-2,TRBJ2-7,NA,TRBD2,CASSSSGTSWYEQYF,TGTGCCAGCAGCTCCTCCGGGACTAGCTGGTACGAGCAGTACTTC
TRBV7-2,TRBJ2-7,NA,NA,CASSLLSSGGRYEQYF,TGTGCCAGCAGCTTATTATCCTCCGGGGGGCGCTACGAGCAGTACTTC
TRBV10-3,TRBJ2-1,many,NA,CAISVTDVSYNEQFF,TGTGCCATCAGCGTAACCGACGTATCCTACAATGAGCAGTTCTTC
TRBV2,TRBJ2-3,NA,NA,CASSELAPSTDTQYF,TGTGCCAGCAGTGAGCTAGCGCCTAGCACAGATACGCAGTATTTT
TRBV20-1,TRBJ2-7,many,TRBD1,CSAPQGSPPSEQYF,TGCAGTGCTCCACAGGGGTCCCCACCCTCCGAGCAGTACTTC
TRBV18,TRBJ2-7,many,TRBD1,CASSAGTGDYEQYF,TGTGCCAGCTCAGCCGGGACAGGGGATTACGAGCAGTACTTC
TRBV5-4,TRBJ2-2,few,NA,CASSLAGGGTATGELFF,TGTGCCAGCAGCTTGGCCGGGGGCGGGACAGCCACCGGGGAGCTGTTTTTT
TRBV28,TRBJ2-2,few,TRBD2,CASSLTLAGNTGELFF,TGTGCCAGCAGTTTAACCCTAGCGGGGAACACCGGGGAGCTGTTTTTT
TRBV7-2,TRBJ2-2,NA,NA,CASSLLRFTSTNTGELFF,TGTGCCAGCAGCTTATTAAGATTTACCTCAACGAACACCGGGGAGCTGTTTTTT
TRBV3-1,TRBJ2-4,many,NA,CASSHAGMTSIQYF,TGTGCCAGCAGTCACGCCGGAATGACCAGCATTCAGTACTTC
TRBV5-4,TRBJ2-4,many,NA,CASSSTSLAKNIQYF,TGTGCCAGCAGCTCCACAAGTCTAGCCAAAAACATTCAGTACTTC
TRBV7-6,TRBJ2-1,NA,TRBD2,CASSIRQGLASYNEQFF,TGTGCCAGCAGCATAAGACAGGGACTAGCCTCCTACAATGAGCAGTTCTTC
TRBV24-1,TRBJ2-3,NA,NA,CATSEITGNTDTQYF,TGTGCCACCAGTGAAATTACGGGAAACACAGATACGCAGTATTTT
TRBV29-1,TRBJ1-1,many,NA,CSVGEGFTEAFF,TGCAGCGTTGGGGAGGGTTTCACTGAAGCTTTCTTT
TRBV29-1,TRBJ1-1,few,TRBD1,CSAGDRETFF,TGCAGCGCTGGGGACAGAGAAACTTTCTTT
TRBV5-4,TRBJ2-7,few,NA,CASSEHPSVYEQYF,TGTGCCAGCAGCGAACACCCTAGCGTCTACGAGCAGTACTTC
TRBV6-5,TRBJ1-2,NA,NA,CASSYNRQRHYGYTF,TGTGCCAGCAGTTACAACCGCCAGCGCCACTATGGCTACACCTTC
TRBV7-2,TRBJ1-5,NA,NA,CASSLLRGSNQPQHF,TGTGCCAGCAGCTTATTAAGAGGGTCCAATCAGCCCCAGCATTTT
TRBV6-5,TRBJ1-6,many,NA,CASSYNRPLEGSYNSPLHF,TGTGCCAGCAGTTACAATCGGCCGTTGGAGGGCTCCTATAATTCACCCCTCCACTTT
TRBV28,TRBJ2-1,NA,NA,CASSPSAGPRSYNEQFF,TGTGCCAGCAGTCCCTCTGCAGGTCCTCGCTCCTACAATGAGCAGTTCTTC
TRBV7-9,TRBJ2-7,NA,NA,CASSSPSTNSYEQYF,TGTGCCAGCAGCTCCCCCTCTACCAACTCCTACGAGCAGTACTTC
TRBV12-3/TRBV12-4,TRBJ2-5,many,TRBD2,CASSPGASGYQETQYF,TGTGCCAGCAGCCCCGGAGCTAGCGGGTACCAAGAGACCCAGTACTTC
TRBV9,TRBJ2-7,NA,TRBD1,CASSVGTGRSYEQYF,TGTGCCAGCAGCGTAGGGACAGGACGGAGCTACGAGCAGTACTTC
TRBV6-5,TRBJ1-1,NA,NA,CASSYEWNTEAFF,TGTGCCAGCAGTTATGAATGGAACACTGAAGCTTTCTTT
TRBV28,TRBJ2-7,NA,NA,CASRGLGPYEQYF,TGTGCCAGCAGAGGATTGGGCCCCTACGAGCAGTACTTC
TRBV7-8,TRBJ2-1,NA,NA,CASSLAEVNNEQFF,TGTGCCAGCAGCTTAGCGGAAGTTAATAATGAGCAGTTCTTC
TRBV21-1,TRBJ2-5,many,NA,CASGPGPPKGETQYF,TGTGCCAGCGGTCCGGGACCACCCAAGGGAGAGACCCAGTACTTC
TRBV28,TRBJ2-4,NA,NA,CASSLGGNGNIQYF,TGTGCCAGCAGTTTAGGGGGGAACGGAAACATTCAGTACTTC
TRBV27,TRBJ1-1,NA,TRBD1,CASSLQGATEAFF,TGTGCCAGCAGTCTCCAGGGGGCCACTGAAGCTTTCTTT
TRBV6-2/TRBV6-3,TRBJ2-1,many,NA,CASTRGNEQFF,TGTGCCAGCACTCGGGGCAATGAGCAGTTCTTC
TRBV12-3/TRBV12-4,TRBJ2-7,many,NA,CASSRTALSYEQYF,TGTGCCAGCAGTCGGACAGCACTCTCCTACGAGCAGTACTTC
TRBV7-2,TRBJ2-7,few,NA,CASSLWALSTYEQYF,TGTGCCAGCAGCTTATGGGCCTTATCGACCTACGAGCAGTACTTC
TRBV7-7,TRBJ2-5,NA,NA,CASSRDVGQETQYF,TGTGCTAGCAGCCGAGACGTGGGCCAAGAGACCCAGTACTTC
TRBV20-1,TRBJ1-4,many,NA,CSAGRGNEKLFF,TGCAGTGCTGGGAGGGGGAATGAAAAACTGTTTTTT
TRBV20-1,TRBJ1-5,few,NA,CSARSGLYQPQHF,TGCAGTGCTAGATCCGGGTTGTATCAGCCCCAGCATTTT
TRBV4-3,TRBJ1-2,few,NA,CASSQDSGGGYGYTF,TGCGCCAGCAGCCAAGATTCAGGAGGTGGATATGGCTACACCTTC
TRBV5-4,TRBJ1-1,many,TRBD1,CASSSGGTAEAFF,TGTGCCAGCAGCTCCGGAGGGACAGCTGAAGCTTTCTTT
TRBV29-1,TRBJ1-1,many,NA,CSVRDASRGAFF,TGCAGCGTTCGCGACGCCTCTCGTGGGGCTTTCTTT
TRBV2,TRBJ2-7,many,NA,CASSVRPAADSQYF,TGTGCCAGCAGTGTTCGTCCCGCCGCGGATTCGCAGTACTTC
TRBV27,TRBJ1-2,few,TRBD1,CASSLYGTGGVGYTF,TGTGCCAGCAGTTTATATGGGACAGGGGGAGTTGGCTACACCTTC
TRBV4-1,TRBJ2-3,NA,TRBD2,CASSYSGRARDTQYF,TGCGCCAGCAGCTATAGCGGGAGGGCCAGAGATACGCAGTATTTT